Listed here are 25 T cell receptor beta chains from one sample, sequenced in a study of beta chain features in type 1 diabetes. Every bit of the isolated RNA underwent reverse transcription, so sequencing read expressed TCRB transcripts. The table came from immunoSEQ multiplex PCR; TCRdb's copy has only in-frame clones and leaves some out. The data hold approximately 170,000 clones, with approximately 8.4% observed a single time. Broader study findings: Shortening of TCRB CDR3s, moderate but significant, appeared in all four CD4+ subsets of Type 1 diabetes patients.

These receptors have no identified antigens. Sequenced input: central memory CD4+ T cells from blood. These receptors all come from a man between 18 and 35 years old with type 1 diabetes.

The chain has TRBV11-2 and TRBJ2-7; 9 bases agree with TRBD1. Germline CDR1 reads SGHAT; CDR2 reads FQNNGV. This CDR3 is 15 amino acids long. After removal of 1 base from V and 7 bases from J, the junction contained 8 bases not matched to a gene. CDR3 in amino acids: CASSLAGTGLVEQYF. CDR3 nucleotides: TGTGCCAGCAGCTTAGCCGGGACAGGGCTGGTAGAGCAGTACTTC.

This clone was observed many times. V and J are TRBV29-1 and TRBJ2-2; no definite D call. Trimming left V 5 bases short and J 0 bases short, with 10 bases between. The germline V gene has CDR1 SQVTM and CDR2 ANQGSEA. The CDR3 length is 14 residues. CDR3 sequence (DNA): TGCAGCGTTAGCACAGCCACGAACACCGGGGAGCTGTTTTTT. It yields the protein CSVSTATNTGELFF.

This clone was seen a few times. The chain uses TRBV5-4 and TRBJ2-1, with TRBD2 matching 12 bases. CDR3 length equals 16 residues. CDR1 SGHNT and CDR2 YYREEE come from the germline V gene (reference sequence). V lost 3 bases and J lost 3; bases outside the gene matches: 4. CDR3 in DNA: TGTGCCAGCAGCTCCAGGACTAGCGGGGTCTACAATGAGCAGTTCTTC. Translation: CASSSRTSGVYNEQFF.

The gene calls are TRBV5-1 and TRBJ2-7; TRBD2 is a possible D gene (6 bases). The germline V gene encodes CDR1 SGHRS and CDR2 YFSETQ. Trimming left V 7 bases short and J 6 bases short, with 26 bases between. CDR3 length: 16 residues. CDR3 coding DNA: TGCGCCAGCCTTCCCGGACTCCCGGGACTGACATCCGAGCAGTACTTC. It specifies CASLPGLPGLTSEQYF.

This chain uses TRBV19 with TRBJ2-7; D unresolved. The length of the CDR3 is 11 residues. V gave up 5 bases and J gave up 5 bases, with 7 bases separating them. Germline loops: CDR1 LNHDA, CDR2 SQIVND (reference sequence). CDR3 DNA: TGTGCCAGTAGTTTGGGCGACGAGCAGTACTTC. Protein sequence: CASSLGDEQYF.

The rearrangement joins TRBV7-6 to TRBJ2-7; possibly TRBD1 for D (5 bases). The germline CDR1 and CDR2 sequences are SGHVS and FNYEAQ. This CDR3 has 14 amino acids. V shed 5 bases and J shed 7 bases, with 18 bases lying between them. The chain's CDR3 is CASSPPAGANEQYF. The CDR3 DNA sequence: TGTGCCAGCAGCCCACCTGCTGGGGCAAATGAGCAGTACTTC.

In this sample, this clone turned up a few times. The rearrangement links TRBV29-1 to TRBJ2-2; 12 bases map to TRBD2. The CDR3 covers 15 residues. V shed 6 bases, J shed 3 bases, and the junction held 5 bases outside the gene matches. Germline-derived CDR1 and CDR2 are SQVTM and ANQGSEA. As DNA, the CDR3 is TGCAGCGTCGGACTAGCGGGGAGGGACACCGGGGAGCTGTTTTTT. It yields the protein CSVGLAGRDTGELFF.

In this sample, this clone turned up a few times. This chain joins TRBV6-1 and TRBJ2-7, with D uncertain. Germline V CDR1 and CDR2: MNHNS, SASEGT. This CDR3 is built from 13 residues. Trimming took off 5 bases at V and 4 bases at J, with 12 bases between the two ends. The CDR3 loop is CASSHQAEYEQYF. The CDR3 bases are TGTGCCAGCAGTCACCAGGCCGAATACGAGCAGTACTTC.

J is TRBJ2-7 and V is TRBV7-8; D gene ambiguous. With 5 bases removed from V and 3 bases from J, the gap between germline ends came to 11 bases. Germline-derived CDR1 and CDR2 are SGHVS and FQNEAQ. The CDR3 extends over 13 amino acids. CDR3 sequence reads: CASSVSADYEQYF. As DNA, the CDR3 is TGTGCCAGCAGCGTCTCGGCGGACTACGAGCAGTACTTC.

J is TRBJ1-1 and V is TRBV7-2; D is ambiguous. Germline V gives CDR1 SGHTA, CDR2 FQGNSA. V was pared by 1 base and J by 8 bases, with 8 bases between. CDR3 length: 12 amino acids. The CDR3 protein is CASSLDRREAFF. CDR3 DNA sequence: TGTGCCAGCAGCTTAGACCGGAGAGAAGCTTTCTTT.

Note on this clone: Other nucleotide sequences in the sample specify the same CDR3. V gene TRBV9 combines with J gene TRBJ2-5; possibly TRBD1 for D (5 bases). The V gene's germline CDR1 is SGDLS and CDR2 YYNGEE. CDR3 length equals 15 residues. Trimming pared 0 bases from V and 5 bases from J, leaving 14 bases between. CDR3 in amino acids: CASSVATTAGETQYF. CDR3 DNA: TGTGCCAGCAGCGTAGCTACGACAGCTGGGGAGACCCAGTACTTC.

This clone is deemed medium-sized (0.01 to 0.1%). This rearrangement joins TRBV2 to TRBJ1-4; D gene uncertain. The CDR3 contains 12 residues. Trimming shortened V by 3 bases and J by 11 bases, and 10 bases separated the two germline ends. The germline gives CDR1 SNHLY, CDR2 FYNNEI. In DNA, the CDR3 is TGTGCCAGCAGTGACACGGGGAAGAAACTGTTTTTT. Translated: CASSDTGKKLFF.

The V call is TRBV7-9, the J call TRBJ2-2; the D gene is possibly TRBD2 (6 bases). The germline V and J ends were trimmed by 5 bases and 5 bases, with 12 bases remaining between them. Germline V gene lookup returns CDR1 SEHNR and CDR2 FQNEAQ (reference sequence). This CDR3 has 14 residues. This chain's CDR3 is CASSGLAGTGELFF. CDR3 in DNA: TGTGCCAGCAGCGGACTGGCGGGGACCGGGGAGCTGTTTTTT.

The chain links TRBV7-9 to TRBJ2-5; D is possibly TRBD1 (5 bases). CDR1 and CDR2 from the germline V gene are SEHNR and FQNEAQ (reference sequence). V gave up 5 bases and J gave up 1 base, with 8 bases separating them. The CDR3 runs to 13 residues. The CDR3 loop reads CASSAGRQETQYF. DNA of the CDR3: TGTGCCAGCAGCGCAGGGCGCCAAGAGACCCAGTACTTC.

This clone showed up just a few times. The V and J genes are TRBV5-4 and TRBJ1-1; no clear D. Trimming removed 5 bases at V and 1 base at J, with 9 bases between. The CDR3 covers 13 residues. Per germline, CDR1 SGHNT and CDR2 YYREEE (reference sequence). For the CDR3, the DNA is TGTGCCAGCAGACATCAATCGAACACTGAAGCTTTCTTT. Encoded protein: CASRHQSNTEAFF.

V is TRBV4-3 and J is TRBJ1-2, with a possible D match to TRBD1 (6 bases). V lost 0 bases to trimming and J lost 6 bases, with 11 bases between them. CDR3 length: 14 residues. Germline loops: CDR1 LGHNA, CDR2 YSLEER. CDR3 sequence: CASSQDKAGDGYTF. In DNA, the CDR3 is TGCGCCAGCAGCCAAGATAAGGCAGGGGATGGCTACACCTTC.

This chain links TRBV6-6 with TRBJ2-1; a possible D gene is TRBD2 (5 bases). This CDR3 is built from 12 residues. The germline V and J ends were trimmed by 5 bases and 9 bases, with 11 bases remaining between them. Per germline, CDR1 MNHNY and CDR2 SVGAGI (reference sequence). The CDR3 is CASSQRGAEQFF. CDR3 in DNA: TGTGCCAGCAGTCAACGGGGTGCTGAGCAGTTCTTC.

V is TRBV6-1 and J is TRBJ2-5; tentative D call: TRBD2 (6 bases). The V gene's germline CDR1 is MNHNS and CDR2 SASEGT. This CDR3 is built from 14 residues. Between the trimmed V and J ends, which lost 6 bases and 1 base, there was a span of 12 bases. The CDR3 coding sequence is TGTGCCAGCAGGGTACCGGGACTCCAAGAGACCCAGTACTTC. This sequence encodes CASRVPGLQETQYF.

This clone was counted a few times. This chain connects TRBV7-2 to TRBJ2-1; the D gene is possibly TRBD2 (5 bases). This CDR3 region has 12 residues. Per germline, CDR1 SGHTA and CDR2 FQGNSA. The V end lost 3 bases, the J end lost 10 bases, and 10 bases lay between the germline ends. The CDR3 nucleotides are TGTGCCAGCAGCTTGTACACGGGAGAGCAGTTCTTC. It codes for CASSLYTGEQFF.

The chain uses TRBV7-6 and TRBJ2-7, with a possible D match to TRBD2 (6 bases). V was trimmed by 3 bases and J by 6 bases, leaving 18 bases between them. CDR1 is SGHVS and CDR2 is FNYEAQ in the germline V gene. The CDR3 loop spans 15 amino acids. The CDR3 spells CASSLAGRMTPEQYF. Written as DNA, the CDR3 is TGTGCCAGCAGCTTGGCGGGGAGAATGACCCCCGAGCAGTACTTC.

The chain employs TRBV27 and TRBJ2-7, with a weak D call TRBD2 (5 bases). V lost 3 bases, J lost 0 bases, and 9 bases lay in between. The CDR3 runs 14 residues. Germline V gene data show CDR1 as MNHEY and CDR2 as SMNVEV (reference sequence). The CDR3 loop reads CASSLSTSSYEQYF. The CDR3 coding sequence is TGTGCCAGCAGTTTGAGTACTAGCTCCTACGAGCAGTACTTC.

The sample holds a few counts of this clone. The gene calls are TRBV28 and TRBJ1-5; D is perhaps TRBD1 (6 bases). This CDR3 comprises 15 residues. V lost 5 bases to trimming and J lost 6 bases, with 17 bases between them. Germline V gene sequence: CDR1 MDHEN, CDR2 SYDVKM. The CDR3, as DNA: TGTGCCAGCAGTCTTACATACAGGGAGGGTCAGCCCCAGCATTTT. It is translated as CASSLTYREGQPQHF.

To note about this clone: At the DNA level, this CDR3 is encoded by other sequences in the same sample as well. The chain joins TRBV18 to TRBJ2-3; the match to TRBD1 covers 7 bases. Germline V gene lookup returns CDR1 KGHSH and CDR2 LQKENI. The junction had 6 bases not matched to a gene; V was cut back by 2 bases and J by 4 bases. CDR3 length: 15 residues. DNA for the CDR3: TGTGCCAGCTCACCATCCGCAGGGGGAGCAGATACGCAGTATTTT. This encodes CASSPSAGGADTQYF. The full variable domain, rest sourced from reference TRBV18 and TRBJ2-3, is NAGVMQNPRHLVRRRGQEARLRCSPMKGHSHVYWYRQLPEEGLKFMVYLQKENIIDESGMPKERFSAEFPKEGPSILRIQQVVRGDSAAYFCASSPSAGGADTQYFGPGTRLTVL.

In this sample, this clone turned up a few times. The rearrangement links TRBV7-9 to TRBJ2-1; 11 nucleotides align to TRBD2. The CDR3 extends over 19 amino acids. J was trimmed by 0 bases and V by 5 bases; bases with no gene match: 12. The germline V gene encodes CDR1 SEHNR and CDR2 FQNEAQ (reference sequence). The CDR3 loop is CASSRSSGRARSSYNEQFF. CDR3 coding DNA: TGTGCCAGCAGCCGAAGTAGCGGGAGGGCCAGGAGCTCCTACAATGAGCAGTTCTTC.

In this sample, this clone turned up a few times. The chain employs TRBV6-5 and TRBJ2-5; 9 bases map to TRBD2. V lost 5 bases and J lost 5; bases outside the gene matches: 6. The CDR3 is made up of 14 amino acids. Germline assignment: CDR1 MNHEY and CDR2 SVGAGI. In nucleotides, the CDR3 is TGTGCCAGCAGTATAGCGGGAGCACGGGAGACCCAGTACTTC. Its protein is CASSIAGARETQYF.